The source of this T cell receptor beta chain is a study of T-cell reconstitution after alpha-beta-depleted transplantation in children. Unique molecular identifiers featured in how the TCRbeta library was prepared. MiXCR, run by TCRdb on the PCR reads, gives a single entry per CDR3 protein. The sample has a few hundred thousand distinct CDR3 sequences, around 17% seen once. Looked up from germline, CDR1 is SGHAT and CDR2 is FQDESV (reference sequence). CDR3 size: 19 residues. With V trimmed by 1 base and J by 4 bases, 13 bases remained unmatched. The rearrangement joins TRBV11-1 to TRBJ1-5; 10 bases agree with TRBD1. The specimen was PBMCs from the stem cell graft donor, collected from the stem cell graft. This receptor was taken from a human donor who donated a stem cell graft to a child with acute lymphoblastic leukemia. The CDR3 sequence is CASSLVGTGDNYFNQPQHF. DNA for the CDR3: TGTGCCAGCAGCTTAGTTGGGACAGGGGACAACTACTTTAATCAGCCCCAGCATTTT.